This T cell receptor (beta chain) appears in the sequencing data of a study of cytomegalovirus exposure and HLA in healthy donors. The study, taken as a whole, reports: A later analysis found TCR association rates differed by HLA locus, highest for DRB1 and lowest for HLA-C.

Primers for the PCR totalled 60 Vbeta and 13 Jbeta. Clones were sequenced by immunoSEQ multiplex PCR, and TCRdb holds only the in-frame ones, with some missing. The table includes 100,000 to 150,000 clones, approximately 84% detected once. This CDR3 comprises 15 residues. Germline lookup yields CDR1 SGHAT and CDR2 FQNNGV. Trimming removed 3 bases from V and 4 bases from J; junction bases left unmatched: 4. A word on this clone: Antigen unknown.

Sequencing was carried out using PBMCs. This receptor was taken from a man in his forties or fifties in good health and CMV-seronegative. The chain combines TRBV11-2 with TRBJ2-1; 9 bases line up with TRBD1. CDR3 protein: CASSLGTGMYNEQFF. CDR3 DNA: TGTGCCAGCAGCTTGGGGACAGGGATGTACAATGAGCAGTTCTTC. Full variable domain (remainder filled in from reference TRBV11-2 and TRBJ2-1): EAGVAQSPRYKIIEKRQSVAFWCNPISGHATLYWYQQILGQGPKLLIQFQNNGVVDDSQLPKDRFSAERLKGVDSTLKIQPAKLEDSAVYLCASSLGTGMYNEQFFGPGTRLTVL.